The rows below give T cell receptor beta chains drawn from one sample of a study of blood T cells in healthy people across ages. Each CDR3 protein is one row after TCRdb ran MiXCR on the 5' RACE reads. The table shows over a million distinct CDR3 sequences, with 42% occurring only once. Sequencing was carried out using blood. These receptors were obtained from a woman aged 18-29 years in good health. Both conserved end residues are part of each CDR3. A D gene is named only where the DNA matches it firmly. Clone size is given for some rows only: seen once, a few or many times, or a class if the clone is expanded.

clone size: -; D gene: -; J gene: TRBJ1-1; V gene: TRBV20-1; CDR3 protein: CSAPTSGGSEAFF; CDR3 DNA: TGCAGTGCACCGACAAGTGGGGGCTCTGAAGCTTTCTTT
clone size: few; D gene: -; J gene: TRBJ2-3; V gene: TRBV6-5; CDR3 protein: CASSRGTFPSTDTQYF; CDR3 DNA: TGTGCCAGCAGCCGCGGGACTTTTCCTAGCACAGATACGCAGTATTTT
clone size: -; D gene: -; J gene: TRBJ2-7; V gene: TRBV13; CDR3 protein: CASRLGRVGGEQYF; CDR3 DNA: TGTGCCAGCCGCTTAGGGCGAGTGGGTGGCGAGCAGTACTTC
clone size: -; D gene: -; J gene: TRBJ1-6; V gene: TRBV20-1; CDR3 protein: CSAPLGATNSPLHF; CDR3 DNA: TGCAGTGCCCCCCTGGGTGCCACGAATTCACCCCTCCACTTT
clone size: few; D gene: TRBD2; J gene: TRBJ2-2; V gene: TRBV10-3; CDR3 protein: CAISAGLAGGHTGELFF; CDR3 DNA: TGTGCCATCAGCGCAGGACTAGCGGGGGGGCACACCGGGGAGCTGTTTTTT
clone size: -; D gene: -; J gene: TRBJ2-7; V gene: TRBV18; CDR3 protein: CASSPTGTEQYF; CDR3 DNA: TGTGCCAGCTCACCGACCGGGACAGAGCAGTACTTC
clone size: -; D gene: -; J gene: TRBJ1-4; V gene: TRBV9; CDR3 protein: CASSVEAAHEKLFF; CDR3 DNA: TGTGCCAGCAGCGTAGAGGCAGCCCATGAAAAACTGTTTTTT
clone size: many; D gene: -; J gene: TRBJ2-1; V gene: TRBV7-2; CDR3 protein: CASSLDVGRSYNEQFF; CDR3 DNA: TGTGCCAGCAGCTTAGACGTTGGGAGATCCTACAATGAGCAGTTCTTC
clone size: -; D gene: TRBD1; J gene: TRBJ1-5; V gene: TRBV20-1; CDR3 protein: CSARDLRQGNNQPQHF; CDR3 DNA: TGCAGTGCTAGAGATCTTCGACAGGGGAACAATCAGCCCCAGCATTTT
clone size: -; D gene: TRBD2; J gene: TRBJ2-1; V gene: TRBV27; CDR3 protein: CASSLVRLAVSYNEQFF; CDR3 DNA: TGTGCCAGCAGTTTAGTAAGGCTAGCGGTATCCTACAATGAGCAGTTCTTC
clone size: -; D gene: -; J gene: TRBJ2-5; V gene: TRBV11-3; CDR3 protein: CASSFKGEETQYF; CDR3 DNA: TGTGCCAGCAGCTTCAAGGGGGAAGAGACCCAGTACTTC
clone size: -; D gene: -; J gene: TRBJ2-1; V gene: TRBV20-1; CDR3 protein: CSARDLRVFWSSYEQFF; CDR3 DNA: TGCAGTGCTAGAGATTTGAGGGTCTTCTGGAGCTCCTACGAGCAGTTCTTC
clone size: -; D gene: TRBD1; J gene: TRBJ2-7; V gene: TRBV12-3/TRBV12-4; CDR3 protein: CASSLYRRGQDEQYF; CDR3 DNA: TGTGCCAGCAGTTTATATAGGCGTGGACAGGACGAGCAGTACTTC
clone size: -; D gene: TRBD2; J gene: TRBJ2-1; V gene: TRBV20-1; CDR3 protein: CSAPIWGLAGGPGYNEQFF; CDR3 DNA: TGCAGTGCCCCTATTTGGGGACTAGCGGGGGGGCCGGGCTACAATGAGCAGTTCTTC
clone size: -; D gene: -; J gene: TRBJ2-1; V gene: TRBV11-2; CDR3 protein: CTSSLTGAGGSNEQFF; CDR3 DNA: TGTACCAGCAGCCTAACGGGGGCAGGGGGATCAAATGAGCAGTTCTTC
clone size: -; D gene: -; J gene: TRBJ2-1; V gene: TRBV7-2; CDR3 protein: CASSLGILFNEQFF; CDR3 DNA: TGTGCCAGCAGCTTAGGTATCCTTTTCAATGAGCAGTTCTTC
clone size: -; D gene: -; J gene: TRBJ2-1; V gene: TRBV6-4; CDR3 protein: CASSAGGEQFF; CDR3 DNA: TGTGCCAGCAGTGCCGGAGGTGAGCAGTTCTTC
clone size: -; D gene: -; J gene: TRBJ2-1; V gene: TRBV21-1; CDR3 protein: CASLPVRGWQDEQFF; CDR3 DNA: TGTGCCAGCCTACCTGTCCGGGGTTGGCAGGATGAGCAGTTCTTC
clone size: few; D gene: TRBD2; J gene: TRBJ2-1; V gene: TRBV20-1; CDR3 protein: CSADGLAAYNEQFF; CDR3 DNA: TGCAGTGCCGACGGACTAGCGGCCTACAATGAGCAGTTCTTC
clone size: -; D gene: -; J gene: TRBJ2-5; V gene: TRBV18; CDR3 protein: CASSPLVSVYNEQYF; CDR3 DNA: TGTGCCAGCTCCCCACTAGTTTCAGTCTACAATGAGCAGTACTTC
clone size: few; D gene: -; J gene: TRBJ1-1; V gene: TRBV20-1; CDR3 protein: CSARDSREAWFTEAFF; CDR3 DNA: TGCAGTGCTAGAGATAGCCGGGAGGCTTGGTTCACTGAAGCTTTCTTT
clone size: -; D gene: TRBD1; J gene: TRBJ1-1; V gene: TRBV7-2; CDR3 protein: CASSLGGGSAEAFF; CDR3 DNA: TGTGCCAGCAGCTTAGGAGGGGGCAGCGCTGAAGCTTTCTTT
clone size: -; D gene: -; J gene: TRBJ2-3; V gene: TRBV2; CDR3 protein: CASSGPWGDTQYF; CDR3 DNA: TGTGCCAGCAGCGGCCCCTGGGGCGATACGCAGTATTTT
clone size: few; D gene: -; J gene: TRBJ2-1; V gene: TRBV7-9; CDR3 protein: CASSFLPHEQFF; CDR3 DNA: TGTGCCAGCAGCTTTCTACCTCATGAGCAGTTCTTC
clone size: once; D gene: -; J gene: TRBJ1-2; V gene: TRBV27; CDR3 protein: CATAIAAGSNYGYTF; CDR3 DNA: TGTGCCACCGCCATTGCTGCGGGTTCTAACTATGGCTACACCTTC
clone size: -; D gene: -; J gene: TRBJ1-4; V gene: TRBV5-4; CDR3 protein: CASSLKQPNEKLFF; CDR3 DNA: TGTGCCAGCAGCTTAAAACAGCCTAATGAAAAACTGTTTTTT
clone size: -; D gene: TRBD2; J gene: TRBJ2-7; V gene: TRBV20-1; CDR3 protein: CSAPRPAGGPSSYEQYF; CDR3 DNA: TGCAGTGCACCACGCCCAGCGGGGGGGCCATCGAGCTACGAGCAGTACTTC
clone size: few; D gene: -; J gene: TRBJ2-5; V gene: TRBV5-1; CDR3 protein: CASTPGRREETQYF; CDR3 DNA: TGCGCCAGCACCCCCGGCCGTAGAGAAGAGACCCAGTACTTC
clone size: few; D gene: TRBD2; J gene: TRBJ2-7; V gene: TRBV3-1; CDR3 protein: CASSRQRGAYEQYF; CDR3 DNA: TGTGCCAGCAGCCGCCAGCGGGGGGCCTACGAGCAGTACTTC
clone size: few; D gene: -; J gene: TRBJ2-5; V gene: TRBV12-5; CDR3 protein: CASGFWGEQYF; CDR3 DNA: TGTGCTAGTGGTTTCTGGGGTGAGCAGTACTTC
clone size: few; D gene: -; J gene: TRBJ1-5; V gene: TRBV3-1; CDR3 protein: CASSQRGTNQPQHF; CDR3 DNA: TGTGCCAGCAGCCAAAGAGGGACGAATCAGCCCCAGCATTTT
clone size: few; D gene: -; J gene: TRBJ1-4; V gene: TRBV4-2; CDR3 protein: CASSNPEHSTNEKLFF; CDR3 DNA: TGTGCCAGCAGCAACCCGGAACACTCAACTAATGAAAAACTGTTTTTT
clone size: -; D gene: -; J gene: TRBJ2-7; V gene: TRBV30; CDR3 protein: CAWSGGRFEQYF; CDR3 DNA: TGTGCCTGGAGTGGCGGGCGCTTCGAGCAGTACTTC